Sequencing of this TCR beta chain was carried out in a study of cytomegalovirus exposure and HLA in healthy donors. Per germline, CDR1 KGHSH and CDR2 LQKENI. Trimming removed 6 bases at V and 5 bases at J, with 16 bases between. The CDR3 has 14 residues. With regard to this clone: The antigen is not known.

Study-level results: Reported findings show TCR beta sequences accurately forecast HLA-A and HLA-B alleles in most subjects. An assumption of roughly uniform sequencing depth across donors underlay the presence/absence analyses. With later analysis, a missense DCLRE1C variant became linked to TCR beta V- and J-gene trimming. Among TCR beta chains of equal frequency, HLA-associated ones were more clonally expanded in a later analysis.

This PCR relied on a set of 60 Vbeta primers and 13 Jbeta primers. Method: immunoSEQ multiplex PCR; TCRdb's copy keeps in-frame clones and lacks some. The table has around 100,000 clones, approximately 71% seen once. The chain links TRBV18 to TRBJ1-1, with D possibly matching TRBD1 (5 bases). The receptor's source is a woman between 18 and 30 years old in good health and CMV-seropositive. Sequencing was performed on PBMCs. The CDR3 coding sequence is TGTGCCAGCTCGATCTCTCTGGGGGGGACTGAAGCTTTCTTT. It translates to CASSISLGGTEAFF.